The 2 T cell receptor beta chains below were found in one sample sequenced in a study of shared T cell receptors in the human thymus. Produced via immunoSEQ multiplex PCR; TCRdb's table is partial and in-frame only. The sample lists hundreds of thousands of clones; about four fifths were seen once. The same sample was also studied in work on human thymus T cells.

The sample was thymocytes. These receptors all stem from a boy in the first two years of life with a congenital heart defect.

This clone has just a few counts. The gene calls are TRBV5-1 and TRBJ2-3; 9 nucleotides align to TRBD2. Germline V CDR1 and CDR2: SGHRS, YFSETQ. The CDR3 extends over 16 amino acids. V shed 4 bases and J 5 bases; nucleotides not matched to a gene: 11. This CDR3 is CASSPQTSGREDTQYF. In nucleotides, the CDR3 is TGCGCCAGCAGCCCTCAGACTAGCGGACGGGAAGATACGCAGTATTTT.

This clone has only a few counts. The V and J genes are TRBV9 and TRBJ2-2, with 12 bases lining up with TRBD2. CDR3 length: 17 residues. The germline CDR1 and CDR2 sequences are SGDLS and YYNGEE. J was trimmed by 7 bases and V by 0 bases; bases with no gene match: 7. CDR3 DNA: TGTGCCAGCAGCGTAGAACGGCTAGCGGGAGGGTTCGGGGAGCTGTTTTTT. Translation: CASSVERLAGGFGELFF. The whole variable domain, filled in from reference TRBV9 and TRBJ2-2, reads DSGVTQTPKHLITATGQRVTLRCSPRSGDLSVYWYQQSLDQGLQFLIQYYNGEERAKGNILERFSAQQFPDLHSELNLSSLELGDSALYFCASSVERLAGGFGELFFGEGSRLTVL.